This TCR beta chain came from a study of blood T cell repertoires in COVID-19. Study details: Sites across the United States, Italy and Spain contributed samples from acute and convalescent COVID-19. The cDNA or gDNA used as material had been derived from T cells, B-cell-depleted T cells, or PBMCs.

In the source study's methods: Scientists estimated how many nucleated cells there were by amplifying reference gene primers. The repertoire was sequenced with immunoSEQ multiplex PCR; TCRdb's copy has only in-frame clones and lacks some. Clone size and V and J calls were adopted from that table, with D and trimming inferred from the DNA. The table includes just under 250,000 clones, more than 75% detected once. Unmatched junction bases numbered 4, after V lost 4 bases and J lost 0 bases. The CDR3 runs 14 residues. Germline lookup yields CDR1 SGHRS and CDR2 YFSETQ. Sequencing was done on a sample of peripheral blood. This chain uses TRBV5-1 with TRBJ2-7; 7 nucleotides align to TRBD2. The sequence derives from a woman aged 25 to 39 who had recovered from COVID-19. CDR3 in amino acids: CASSGGGDSYEQYF. DNA for the CDR3: TGCGCCAGCAGCGGGGGAGGGGACTCCTACGAGCAGTACTTC.